One and the same sample provided the 15 T cell receptor beta chains below, sequenced in a study of CD8+ T cells in alopecia areata. cDNA reverse transcribed from extracted RNA served as the sequencing template. Sequenced by immunoSEQ multiplex PCR; TCRdb stores in-frame clones only, minus some. The table includes approximately 100,000 clones, less than 50% detected once. Sample: CD4+ T cells sorted from blood. These receptors came from a human donor with alopecia areata.

This rearrangement joins TRBV29-1 to TRBJ2-5; TRBD1 matches 9 bases. The germline gives CDR1 SQVTM, CDR2 ANQGSEA. V lost 6 bases, J lost 4 bases, and 6 bases stayed unmatched. The CDR3 totals 13 residues. CDR3 in amino acids: CSVGTGWGETQYF. In DNA form, the CDR3 reads TGCAGCGTCGGGACAGGGTGGGGAGAGACCCAGTACTTC.

The chain employs TRBV23-1 and TRBJ2-4, with D unresolved. TRBV23-1 is treated as an ORF (open reading frame) with a function not yet certain. The CDR3 totals 14 residues. Trimming shortened V by 8 bases and J by 3 bases, and 14 bases separated the two germline ends. CDR3 sequence: CASSPNWDKNIQYF. In DNA, the CDR3 is TGCGCCAGCTCACCAAACTGGGACAAAAACATTCAGTACTTC.

This clone was seen only a few times. This chain links TRBV30 with TRBJ1-2; D ambiguous. Trimming took 3 bases from V and 1 from J, leaving 9 bases between them. Germline lookup yields CDR1 GTSNPN and CDR2 SVGIG (reference sequence). The CDR3 loop spans 13 amino acids. The CDR3 sequence is CAWRDGVNYGYTF. The CDR3 DNA reads TGTGCCTGGAGGGACGGTGTTAACTATGGCTACACCTTC.

V usage is TRBV2 and J usage is TRBJ1-5; TRBD1 might be the D (6 bases). Per the germline V gene, CDR1 is SNHLY and CDR2 is FYNNEI. This CDR3 contains 16 residues. The V gene lost 2 bases and the J gene lost 1 base, with 12 bases spanning the gap. The CDR3 region is CASSELGRGSNQPQHF. The CDR3 DNA follows: TGTGCCAGCAGTGAATTGGGCAGGGGCAGCAATCAGCCCCAGCATTTT.

The sample holds a few counts of this clone. The V call is TRBV14, the J call TRBJ2-5; D is perhaps TRBD2 (5 bases). This CDR3 spans 15 amino acids. The ends were cut back, 0 bases at V and 1 base at J, with 9 bases in the middle. The germline V gene encodes CDR1 SGHDN and CDR2 FVKESK. The CDR3 sequence: CASSQDYRGQETQYF. DNA of the CDR3: TGTGCCAGCAGCCAAGACTACCGGGGCCAAGAGACCCAGTACTTC. The whole variable domain, remainder taken from reference TRBV14 and TRBJ2-5, is EAGVTQFPSHSVIEKGQTVTLRCDPISGHDNLYWYRRVMGKEIKFLLHFVKESKQDESGMPNNRFLAERTGGTYSTLKVQPAELEDSGVYFCASSQDYRGQETQYFGPGTRLLVL.

The chain has TRBV30 and TRBJ2-7; TRBD1 agrees at 7 bases. Germline V gene data show CDR1 as GTSNPN and CDR2 as SVGIG (reference sequence). The CDR3 contains 14 residues. V gave up 3 bases and J gave up 6 bases; unmatched junction bases: 11. The CDR3 nucleotides are TGTGCCTGGAGAAGACAGGGCGTTGGGGCCGAGCAGTACTTC. It specifies CAWRRQGVGAEQYF.

The V gene is TRBV18, the J gene TRBJ2-1; no reliable D call. The ends were cut back, 6 bases at V and 8 bases at J, with 11 bases in the middle. This CDR3 is built from 12 residues. Germline V gene data show CDR1 as KGHSH and CDR2 as LQKENI. CDR3 nucleotides: TGTGCCAGCTCTAACCCGGGCGATGAGCAGTTCTTC. It encodes CASSNPGDEQFF.

The chain couples TRBV25-1 to TRBJ2-7; TRBD1 agrees at 7 bases. CDR1 and CDR2 from the germline V gene are MGHDK and SYGVNS. CDR3 length: 14 amino acids. V shed 6 bases and J 4 bases; nucleotides not matched to a gene: 9. The CDR3 here is CASSPGTASYEQYF. The DNA for the CDR3 is TGTGCCAGCAGCCCCGGGACAGCCTCTTACGAGCAGTACTTC.

The chain has TRBV29-1 and TRBJ1-5; a weak D match, TRBD1 (5 bases). V shed 6 bases and J shed 3 bases, with 9 bases lying between them. Looked up from germline, CDR1 is SQVTM and CDR2 is ANQGSEA. The CDR3 has 12 residues. CDR3 bases: TGCAGCGTGGGCAGGGACAATCAGCCCCAGCATTTT. Amino acids: CSVGRDNQPQHF.

The chain combines TRBV30 with TRBJ2-6, with D maybe TRBD2 (5 bases). Trimming stripped 6 bases from V and 0 bases from J, with 18 bases between. The CDR3 extends over 17 amino acids. CDR1 and CDR2 from the germline V gene are GTSNPN and SVGIG (reference sequence). This chain's CDR3 is CACRPWGDSSGANVLTF. CDR3 DNA: TGTGCCTGCCGTCCTTGGGGAGACTCCTCTGGGGCCAACGTCCTGACTTTC.

V gene TRBV11-2 combines with J gene TRBJ2-3, with D uncertain. The germline V gene has CDR1 SGHAT and CDR2 FQNNGV. Trimming removed 5 bases from V and 5 bases from J, with 8 bases in between. The CDR3 is 12 amino acids. DNA of the CDR3: TGTGCCAGCAGCCCCCTGGGAGATACGCAGTATTTT. This sequence encodes CASSPLGDTQYF.

There are a few counts of this clone. The chain couples TRBV2 to TRBJ1-5; D ambiguous. CDR1 SNHLY and CDR2 FYNNEI come from the germline V gene. V lost 6 bases and J 3 bases, leaving 9 bases between the germline ends. The CDR3 is 13 residues long. The CDR3 DNA follows: TGTGCCAGCAGGAGGAGTTTCAATCAGCCCCAGCATTTT. Protein sequence: CASRRSFNQPQHF.

V usage is TRBV18 and J usage is TRBJ1-2; weak D call: TRBD1 (6 bases). CDR1 and CDR2 (germline): KGHSH, LQKENI. V lost 4 bases, J lost 10 bases, and 13 bases lay in between. The CDR3 length is 12 residues. DNA of the CDR3: TGTGCCAGCTCACGAGCGAGGGGGGACTACACCTTC. Its protein is CASSRARGDYTF.

The chain uses TRBV7-9 and TRBJ2-5; D unresolved. Deletions cut 2 bases from V and 5 bases from J, with 15 bases between. Germline V gene lookup returns CDR1 SEHNR and CDR2 FQNEAQ (reference sequence). This CDR3 comprises 15 residues. The DNA of the CDR3 is TGTGCCAGCAGCTTATCCGGTGGCTGGGCGGAGACCCAGTACTTC. Translating gives CASSLSGGWAETQYF. The full variable domain, completed using reference TRBV7-9 and TRBJ2-5, is DTGVSQNPRHKITKRGQNVTFRCDPISEHNRLYWYRQTLGQGPEFLTYFQNEAQLEKSRLLSDRFSAERPKGSFSTLEIQRTEQGDSAMYLCASSLSGGWAETQYFGPGTRLLVL.

This clone has a handful of counts. V and J are TRBV29-1 and TRBJ2-1; weak D call: TRBD2 (6 bases). The germline gives CDR1 SQVTM, CDR2 ANQGSEA. The CDR3 totals 14 residues. The V end lost 2 bases, the J end lost 9 bases, and 17 bases lay between the germline ends. The chain's CDR3 is CSVEIGGSEGEQFF. In nucleotides, the CDR3 is TGCAGCGTTGAAATCGGAGGGAGCGAGGGTGAGCAGTTCTTC.